This T cell receptor beta chain appears in the sequencing data of a study of cytomegalovirus exposure and HLA in healthy donors. Study overall: Falling in the Caucasian-associated ancestry cluster were approximately 86% of approximately 410 genotyped donors.

There are 13 residues in the CDR3. With 2 bases removed from V and 2 bases from J, the gap between germline ends came to 6 bases. Germline V gene sequence: CDR1 SGHVS, CDR2 FNYEAQ. Vbeta (60) and Jbeta (13) primers were used in the PCR. The data were produced by immunoSEQ multiplex PCR, yet TCRdb's version contains in-frame clones alone and is incomplete. Altogether roughly 180,000 clones are present, roughly 82% being singletons, with the ten largest covering 1.5%. Overall study findings and caveats: Later analysis showed most CMV-associated TCR beta chains appearing HLA-restricted. A few chains tied to CMV proved CMV antigen-specific in vitro.

Of note for this clone: Antigen specificity is unknown.

Sequences were obtained from PBMCs. The rearrangement links TRBV7-6 to TRBJ1-1, with no clear D. The TCR sequence derives from a man aged 35 to 55 in good health and CMV-seronegative. The CDR3: CASSLNRNTEAFF. The CDR3 DNA is TGTGCCAGCAGCTTAAACAGAAACACTGAAGCTTTCTTT.